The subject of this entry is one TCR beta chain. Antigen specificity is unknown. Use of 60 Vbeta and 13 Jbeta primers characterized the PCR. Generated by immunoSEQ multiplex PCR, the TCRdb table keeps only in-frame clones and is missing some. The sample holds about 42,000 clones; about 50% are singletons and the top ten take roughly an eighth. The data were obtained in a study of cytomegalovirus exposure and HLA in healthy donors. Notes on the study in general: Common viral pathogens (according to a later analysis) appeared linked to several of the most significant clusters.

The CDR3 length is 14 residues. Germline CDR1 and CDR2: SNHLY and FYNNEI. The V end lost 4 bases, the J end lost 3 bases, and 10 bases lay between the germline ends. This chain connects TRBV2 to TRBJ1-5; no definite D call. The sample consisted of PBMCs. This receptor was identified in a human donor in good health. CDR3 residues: CASSGQAYNQPQHF. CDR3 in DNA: TGTGCCAGCAGTGGGCAGGCGTACAATCAGCCCCAGCATTTT.